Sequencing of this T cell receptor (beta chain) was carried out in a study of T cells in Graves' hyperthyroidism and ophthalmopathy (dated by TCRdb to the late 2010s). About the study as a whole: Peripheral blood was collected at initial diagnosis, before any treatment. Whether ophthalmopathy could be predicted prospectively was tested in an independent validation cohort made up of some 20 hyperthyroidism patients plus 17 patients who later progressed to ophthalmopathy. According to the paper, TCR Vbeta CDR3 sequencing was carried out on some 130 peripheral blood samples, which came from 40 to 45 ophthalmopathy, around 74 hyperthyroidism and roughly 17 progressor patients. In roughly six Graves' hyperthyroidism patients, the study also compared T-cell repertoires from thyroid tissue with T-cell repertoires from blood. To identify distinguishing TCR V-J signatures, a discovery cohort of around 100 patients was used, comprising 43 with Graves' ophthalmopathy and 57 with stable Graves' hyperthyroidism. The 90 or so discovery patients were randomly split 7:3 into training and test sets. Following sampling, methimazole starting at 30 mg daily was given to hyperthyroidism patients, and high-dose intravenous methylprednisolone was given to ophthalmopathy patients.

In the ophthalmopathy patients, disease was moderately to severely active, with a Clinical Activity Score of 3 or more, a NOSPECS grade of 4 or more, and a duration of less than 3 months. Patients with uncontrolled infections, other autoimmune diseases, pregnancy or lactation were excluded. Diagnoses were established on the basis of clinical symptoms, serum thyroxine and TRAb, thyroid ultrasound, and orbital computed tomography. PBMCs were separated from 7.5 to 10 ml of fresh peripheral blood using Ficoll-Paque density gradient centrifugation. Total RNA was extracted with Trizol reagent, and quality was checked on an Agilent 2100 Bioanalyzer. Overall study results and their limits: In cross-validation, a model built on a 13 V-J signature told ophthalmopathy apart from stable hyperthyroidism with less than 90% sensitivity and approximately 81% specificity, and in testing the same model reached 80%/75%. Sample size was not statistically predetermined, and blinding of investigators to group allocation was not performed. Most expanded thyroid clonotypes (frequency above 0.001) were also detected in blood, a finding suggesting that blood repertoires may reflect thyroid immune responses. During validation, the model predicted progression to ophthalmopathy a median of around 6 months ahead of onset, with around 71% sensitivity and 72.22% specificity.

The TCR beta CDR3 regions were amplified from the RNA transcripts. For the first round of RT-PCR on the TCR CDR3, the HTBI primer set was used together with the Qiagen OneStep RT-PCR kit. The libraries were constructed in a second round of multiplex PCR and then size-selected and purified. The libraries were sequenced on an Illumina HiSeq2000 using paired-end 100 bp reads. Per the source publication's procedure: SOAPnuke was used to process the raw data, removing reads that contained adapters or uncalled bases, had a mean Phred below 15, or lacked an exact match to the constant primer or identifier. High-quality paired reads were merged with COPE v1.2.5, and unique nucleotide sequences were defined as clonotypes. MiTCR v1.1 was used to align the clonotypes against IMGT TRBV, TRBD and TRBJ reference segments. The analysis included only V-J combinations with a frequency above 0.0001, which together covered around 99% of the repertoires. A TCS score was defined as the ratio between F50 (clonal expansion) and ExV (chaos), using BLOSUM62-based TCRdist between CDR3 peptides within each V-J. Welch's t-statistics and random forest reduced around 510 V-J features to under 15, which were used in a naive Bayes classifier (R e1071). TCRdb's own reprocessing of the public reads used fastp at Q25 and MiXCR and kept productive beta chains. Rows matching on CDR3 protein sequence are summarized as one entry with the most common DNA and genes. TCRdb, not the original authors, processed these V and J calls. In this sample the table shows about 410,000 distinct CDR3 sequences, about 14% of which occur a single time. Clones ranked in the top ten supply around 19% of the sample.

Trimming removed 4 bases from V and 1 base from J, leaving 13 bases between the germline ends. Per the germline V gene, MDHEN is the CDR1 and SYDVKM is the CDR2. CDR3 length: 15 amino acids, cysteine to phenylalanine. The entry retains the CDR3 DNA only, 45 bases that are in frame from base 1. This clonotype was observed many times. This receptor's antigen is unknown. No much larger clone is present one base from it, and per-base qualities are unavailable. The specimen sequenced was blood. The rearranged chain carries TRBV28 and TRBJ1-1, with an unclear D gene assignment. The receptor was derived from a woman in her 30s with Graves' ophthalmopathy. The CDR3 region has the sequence CASSSPGMGNTEAFF. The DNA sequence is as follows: TGTGCCAGCAGTTCCCCGGGTATGGGGAACACTGAAGCTTTCTTT.